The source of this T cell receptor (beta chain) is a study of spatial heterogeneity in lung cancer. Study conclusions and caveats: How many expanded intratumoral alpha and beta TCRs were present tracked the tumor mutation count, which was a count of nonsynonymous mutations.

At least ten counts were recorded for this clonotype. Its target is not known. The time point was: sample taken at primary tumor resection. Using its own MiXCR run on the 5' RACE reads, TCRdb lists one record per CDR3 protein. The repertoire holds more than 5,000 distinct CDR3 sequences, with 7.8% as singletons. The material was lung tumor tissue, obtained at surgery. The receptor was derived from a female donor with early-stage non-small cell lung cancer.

The CDR3 region has the DNA TGTGCCAGCAGCTTACGCCCCTACGAGCAGTACTTC. Its protein is CASSLRPYEQYF. The chain uses TRBV11-2 and TRBJ2-7, with D uncertain. V was cut by 2 bases and J by 2 bases, with 4 bases left in between. The length of the CDR3 is 12 residues. Germline assignment: CDR1 SGHAT and CDR2 FQNNGV.